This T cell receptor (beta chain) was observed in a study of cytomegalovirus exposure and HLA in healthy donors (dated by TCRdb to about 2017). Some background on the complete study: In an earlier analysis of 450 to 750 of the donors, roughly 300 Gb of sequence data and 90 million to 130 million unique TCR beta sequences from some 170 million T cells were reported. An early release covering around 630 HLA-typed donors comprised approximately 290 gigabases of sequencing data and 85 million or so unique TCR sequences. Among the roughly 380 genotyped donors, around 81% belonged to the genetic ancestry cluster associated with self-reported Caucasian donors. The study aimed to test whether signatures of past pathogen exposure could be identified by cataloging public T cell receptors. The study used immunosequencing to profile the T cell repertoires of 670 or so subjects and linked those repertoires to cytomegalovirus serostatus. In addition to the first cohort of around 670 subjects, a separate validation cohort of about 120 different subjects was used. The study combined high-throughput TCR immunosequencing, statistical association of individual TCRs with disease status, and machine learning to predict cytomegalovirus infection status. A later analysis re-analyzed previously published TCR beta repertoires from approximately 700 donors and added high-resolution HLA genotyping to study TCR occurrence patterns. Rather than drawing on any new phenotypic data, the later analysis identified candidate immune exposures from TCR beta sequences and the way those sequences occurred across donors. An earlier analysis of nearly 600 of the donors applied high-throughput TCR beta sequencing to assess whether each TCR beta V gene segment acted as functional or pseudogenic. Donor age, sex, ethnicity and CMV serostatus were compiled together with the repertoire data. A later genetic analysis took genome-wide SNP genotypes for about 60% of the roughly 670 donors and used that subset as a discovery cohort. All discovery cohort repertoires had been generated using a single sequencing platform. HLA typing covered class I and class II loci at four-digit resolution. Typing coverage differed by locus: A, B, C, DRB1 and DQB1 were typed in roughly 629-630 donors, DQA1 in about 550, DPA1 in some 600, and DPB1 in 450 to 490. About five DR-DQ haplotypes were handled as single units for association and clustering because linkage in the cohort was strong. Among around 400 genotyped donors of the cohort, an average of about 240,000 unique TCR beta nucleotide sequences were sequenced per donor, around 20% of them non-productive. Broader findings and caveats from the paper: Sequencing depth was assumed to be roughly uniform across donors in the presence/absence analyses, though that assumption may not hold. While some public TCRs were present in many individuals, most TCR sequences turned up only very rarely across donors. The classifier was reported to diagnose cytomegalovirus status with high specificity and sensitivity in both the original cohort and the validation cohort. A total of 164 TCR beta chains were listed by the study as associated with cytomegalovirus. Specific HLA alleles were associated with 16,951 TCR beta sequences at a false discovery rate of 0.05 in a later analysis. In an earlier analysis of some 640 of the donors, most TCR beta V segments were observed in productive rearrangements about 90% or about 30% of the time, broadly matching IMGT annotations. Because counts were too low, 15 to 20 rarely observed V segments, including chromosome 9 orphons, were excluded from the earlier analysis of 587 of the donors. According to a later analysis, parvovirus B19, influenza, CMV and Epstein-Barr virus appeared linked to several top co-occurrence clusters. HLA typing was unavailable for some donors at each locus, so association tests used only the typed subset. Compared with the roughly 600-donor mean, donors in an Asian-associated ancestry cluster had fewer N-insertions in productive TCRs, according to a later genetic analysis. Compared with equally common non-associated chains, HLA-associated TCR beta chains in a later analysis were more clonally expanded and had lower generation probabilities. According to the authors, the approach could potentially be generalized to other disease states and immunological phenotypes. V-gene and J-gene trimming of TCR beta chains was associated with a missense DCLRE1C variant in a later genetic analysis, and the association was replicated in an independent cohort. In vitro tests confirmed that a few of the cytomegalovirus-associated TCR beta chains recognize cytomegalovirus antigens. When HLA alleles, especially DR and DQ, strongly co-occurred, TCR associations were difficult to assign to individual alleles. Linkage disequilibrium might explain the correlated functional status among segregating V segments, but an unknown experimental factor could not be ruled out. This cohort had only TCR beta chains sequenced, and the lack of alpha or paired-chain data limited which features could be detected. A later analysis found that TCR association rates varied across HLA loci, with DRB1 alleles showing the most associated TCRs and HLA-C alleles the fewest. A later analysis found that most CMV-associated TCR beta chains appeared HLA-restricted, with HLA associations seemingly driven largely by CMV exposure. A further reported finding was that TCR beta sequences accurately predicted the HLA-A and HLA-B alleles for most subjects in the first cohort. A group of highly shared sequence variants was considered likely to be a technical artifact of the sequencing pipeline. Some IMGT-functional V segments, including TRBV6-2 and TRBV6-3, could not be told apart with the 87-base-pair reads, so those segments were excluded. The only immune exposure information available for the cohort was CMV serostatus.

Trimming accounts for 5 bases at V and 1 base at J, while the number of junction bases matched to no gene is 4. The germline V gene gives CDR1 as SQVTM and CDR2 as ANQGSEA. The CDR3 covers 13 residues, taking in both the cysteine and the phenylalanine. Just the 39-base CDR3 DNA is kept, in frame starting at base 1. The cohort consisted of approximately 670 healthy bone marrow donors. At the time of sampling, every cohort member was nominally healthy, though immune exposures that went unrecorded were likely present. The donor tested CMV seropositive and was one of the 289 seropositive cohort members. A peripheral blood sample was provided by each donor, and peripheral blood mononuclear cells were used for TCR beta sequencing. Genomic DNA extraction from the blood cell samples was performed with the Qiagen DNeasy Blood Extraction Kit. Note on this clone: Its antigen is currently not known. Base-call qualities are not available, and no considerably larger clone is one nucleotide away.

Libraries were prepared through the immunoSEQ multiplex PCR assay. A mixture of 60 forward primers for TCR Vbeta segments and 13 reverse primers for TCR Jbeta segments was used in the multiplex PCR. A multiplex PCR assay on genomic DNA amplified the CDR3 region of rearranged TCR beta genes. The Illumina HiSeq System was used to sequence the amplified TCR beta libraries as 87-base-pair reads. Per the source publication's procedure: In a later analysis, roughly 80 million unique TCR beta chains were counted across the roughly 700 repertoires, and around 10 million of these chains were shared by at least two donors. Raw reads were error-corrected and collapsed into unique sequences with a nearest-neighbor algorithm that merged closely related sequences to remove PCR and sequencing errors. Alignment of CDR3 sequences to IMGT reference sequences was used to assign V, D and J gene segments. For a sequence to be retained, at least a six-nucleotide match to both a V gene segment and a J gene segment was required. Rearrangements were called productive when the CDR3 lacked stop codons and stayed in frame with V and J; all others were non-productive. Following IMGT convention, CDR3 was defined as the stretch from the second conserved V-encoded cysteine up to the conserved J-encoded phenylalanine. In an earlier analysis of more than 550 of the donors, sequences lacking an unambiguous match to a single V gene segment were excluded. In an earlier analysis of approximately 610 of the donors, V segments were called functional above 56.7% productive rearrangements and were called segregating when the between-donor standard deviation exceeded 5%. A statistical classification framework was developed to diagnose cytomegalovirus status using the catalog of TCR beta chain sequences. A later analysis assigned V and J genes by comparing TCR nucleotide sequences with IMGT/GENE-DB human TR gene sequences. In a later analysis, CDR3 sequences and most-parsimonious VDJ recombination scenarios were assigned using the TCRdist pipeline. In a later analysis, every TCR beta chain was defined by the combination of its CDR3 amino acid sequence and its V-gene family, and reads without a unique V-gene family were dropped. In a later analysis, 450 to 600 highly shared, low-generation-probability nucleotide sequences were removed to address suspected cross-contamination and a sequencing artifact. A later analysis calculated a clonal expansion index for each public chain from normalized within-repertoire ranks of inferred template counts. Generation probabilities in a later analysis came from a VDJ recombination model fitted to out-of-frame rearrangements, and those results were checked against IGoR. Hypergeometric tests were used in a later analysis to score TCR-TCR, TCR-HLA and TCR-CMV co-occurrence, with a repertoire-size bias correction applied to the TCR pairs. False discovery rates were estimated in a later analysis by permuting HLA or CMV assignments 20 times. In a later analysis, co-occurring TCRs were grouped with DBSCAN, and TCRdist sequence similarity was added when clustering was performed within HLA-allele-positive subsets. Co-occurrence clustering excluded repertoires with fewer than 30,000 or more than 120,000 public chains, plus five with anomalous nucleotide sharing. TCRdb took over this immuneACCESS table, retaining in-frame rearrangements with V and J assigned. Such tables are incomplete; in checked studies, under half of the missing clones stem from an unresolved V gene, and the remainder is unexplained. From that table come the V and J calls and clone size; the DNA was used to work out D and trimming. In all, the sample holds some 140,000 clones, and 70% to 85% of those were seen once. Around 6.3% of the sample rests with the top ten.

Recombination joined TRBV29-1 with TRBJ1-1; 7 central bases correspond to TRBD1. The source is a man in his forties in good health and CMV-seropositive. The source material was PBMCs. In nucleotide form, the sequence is TGCAGCGTTCACAACAGGGGGAACACTGAAGCTTTCTTT. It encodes CSVHNRGNTEAFF. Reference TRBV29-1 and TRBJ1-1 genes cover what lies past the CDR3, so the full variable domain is SAVISQKPSRDICQRGTSLTIQCQVDSQVTMMFWYRQQPGQSLTLIATANQGSEATYESGFVIDKFPISRPNLTFSTLTVSNMSPEDSSIYLCSVHNRGNTEAFFGQGTRLTVV.